Listed here is a single TCR beta chain. As yet, its antigen is unknown. These data originate in a study of cytomegalovirus exposure and HLA in healthy donors. Study-wide results and limits: Reports credit the classifier with highly specific, highly sensitive diagnosis of cytomegalovirus status. Sequencing depth across donors, presence/absence analyses assumed, was roughly uniform. Rare TCR sequences predominated, though certain public TCRs were found in many donors.

Both 60 Vbeta primers and 13 Jbeta primers went into the PCR. Repertoires were generated with immunoSEQ multiplex PCR, while TCRdb's copy carries only in-frame clones and drops some. The table lists roughly 180,000 clones, roughly four fifths of them singletons. The sequencing sample was made of PBMCs. This receptor was identified in a man aged 18 to 29 in good health and CMV-seronegative.

This chain's CDR3 is CASSTPASGGNTDTQYF. Written as DNA, the CDR3 is TGTGCCAGCAGTACCCCCGCTAGCGGGGGGAACACAGATACGCAGTATTTT. The chain links TRBV28 to TRBJ2-3; 11 positions match TRBD2. V shed 5 bases, J shed 2 bases, and the junction held 9 bases outside the gene matches. Germline-derived CDR1 and CDR2 are MDHEN and SYDVKM. The CDR3 covers 17 residues.